Below are 13 T cell receptor beta chains sequenced from a single sample in a study of radiotherapy plus CTLA-4 blockade in lung cancer. Some clones are missing from TCRdb's copy, which holds only in-frame ones; the method was immunoSEQ multiplex PCR. The sample holds 70,000 to 90,000 clones, about 88% seen once. The source was peripheral blood, collected from a patient treated with radiotherapy plus ipilimumab. These receptors were obtained from a human donor with non-small cell lung cancer who had stable disease on radiotherapy plus ipilimumab.

The CDR3 nucleotides read TGTGCCAGCAGTCCAAACAGGGAAGGCTACACCTTC. It is translated as CASSPNREGYTF. The chain links TRBV28 to TRBJ1-2, with D tentatively TRBD1 (6 bases). Germline lookup yields CDR1 MDHEN and CDR2 SYDVKM. V lost 5 bases and J lost 8, with 12 bases in between. The CDR3 runs to 12 residues.

This chain joins TRBV11-3 and TRBJ2-1; TRBD2 agrees at 10 bases. Trimming removed 6 bases from V and 4 bases from J; junction bases left unmatched: 6. The CDR3 runs to 15 residues. Germline CDR1 and CDR2: SGHNT and YENEEA. The CDR3 loop reads CASSSQREGYNEQFF. The CDR3 nucleotides read TGTGCCAGCAGTTCCCAGCGGGAGGGGTACAATGAGCAGTTCTTC.

The sample holds a few counts of this clone. The J gene is TRBJ2-1, the V gene TRBV5-1; D is perhaps TRBD2 (5 bases). Trimming stripped 5 bases from V and 3 bases from J, with 18 bases between. Germline V gene lookup returns CDR1 SGHRS and CDR2 YFSETQ. The length of the CDR3 is 16 residues. CDR3: CASRWVVDGLYNEQFF. As DNA, the CDR3 is TGCGCCAGCAGGTGGGTAGTAGACGGACTCTACAATGAGCAGTTCTTC.

The rearrangement links TRBV6-1 to TRBJ1-2, with D unclear. CDR1 and CDR2 (germline): MNHNS, SASEGT. The CDR3 spans 10 residues. Trimming removed 5 bases at V and 5 bases at J, with 3 bases between. CDR3 in amino acids: CASSHYGYTF. The CDR3, as DNA: TGTGCCAGCAGTCATTATGGCTACACCTTC.

A remark on this clone: The junction shows a germline mismatch at one end, possibly a read error. This rearrangement joins TRBV13 to TRBJ2-7; no clear D gene. Per germline, CDR1 PRHDT and CDR2 FYEKMQ (reference sequence). This CDR3 has 14 amino acids. The CDR3 spells CASSLGRTIYEQHF. The CDR3 DNA reads as TGTGCCAGCAGCTTAGGACGGACCATCTACGAGCAGCACTTC.

CDR3 sequence reads: CASSEGQGLANTIYF. For the CDR3, the DNA is TGTGCCAGCAGCGAGGGACAGGGGTTAGCAAACACCATATATTTT. V usage is TRBV9 and J usage is TRBJ1-3; 10 bases agree with TRBD1. V shed 3 bases, J shed 6 bases, and the junction held 6 bases outside the gene matches. CDR1 is SGDLS and CDR2 is YYNGEE in the germline V gene. The CDR3 is 15 residues long.

CDR3 sequence (DNA): TGTGCCAGCAGCTTAAATTTACAGCGACTTAACTATGGCTACACCTTC. Protein sequence: CASSLNLQRLNYGYTF. The gene calls are TRBV7-2 and TRBJ1-2; D uncertain. The CDR3 has 16 residues. V dropped 2 bases and J dropped 1 base, with 14 bases sitting between them. Germline V gives CDR1 SGHTA, CDR2 FQGNSA.

The chain couples TRBV7-6 to TRBJ1-1; 7 positions agree with TRBD1. The CDR3 is made up of 16 amino acids. Germline loops: CDR1 SGHVS, CDR2 FNYEAQ. Unmatched junction bases numbered 8, after V lost 2 bases and J lost 2 bases. CDR3 residues: CASSLIAGTVNTEAFF. Written as DNA, the CDR3 is TGTGCCAGCAGCTTAATAGCCGGGACAGTTAACACTGAAGCTTTCTTT.

This clone has only a few counts. The chain recombines TRBV28 with TRBJ1-6; TRBD1 might be the D (6 bases). In germline, CDR1 is MDHEN, CDR2 SYDVKM. V was cut by 6 bases and J by 6 bases, with 6 bases left in between. This CDR3 spans 12 amino acids. The CDR3: CASRDSNSPLHF. CDR3 DNA sequence: TGTGCCAGCAGGGACAGTAATTCACCCCTCCACTTT.

In this sample, this clone turned up a few times. The chain is built from TRBV5-4 and TRBJ2-7; D is perhaps TRBD1 (6 bases). V gave up 1 base and J gave up 5 bases, with 19 bases separating them. This CDR3 is 16 amino acids long. The germline CDR1 and CDR2 sequences are SGHNT and YYREEE (reference sequence). CDR3 sequence: CASSLQGQRVRDEQYF. The CDR3 DNA is TGTGCCAGCAGCTTGCAGGGGCAAAGAGTTCGGGACGAGCAGTACTTC.

The chain is built from TRBV6-6 and TRBJ2-5; D possibly corresponds to TRBD1 (5 bases). The ends were cut back, 6 bases at V and 5 bases at J, with 16 bases in the middle. CDR3 length: 14 residues. In germline, CDR1 is MNHNY, CDR2 SVGAGI (reference sequence). For the CDR3, the DNA is TGTGCCAGCAGCCGTCCCAGGGAAGGCGAGACCCAGTACTTC. It is translated as CASSRPREGETQYF.

This sequence joins TRBV7-2 and TRBJ1-3; TRBD1 matches 9 bases. V trimming: 6 bases; J trimming: 5 bases; junction bases outside the gene matches: 8. CDR3 length: 15 amino acids. Germline CDR1 is SGHTA and CDR2 is FQGNSA. As DNA, the CDR3 is TGTGCCAGCAGTCTACAGGGGACAGGGCGAAACACCATATATTTT. As protein: CASSLQGTGRNTIYF.

The chain is built from TRBV28 and TRBJ2-7; D unclear. V shed 6 bases and J shed 6 bases, with 9 bases lying between them. CDR3 size: 11 residues. Germline CDR1 MDHEN, CDR2 SYDVKM. The CDR3 protein is CASSPRSEQYF. DNA of the CDR3: TGTGCCAGCAGCCCTAGATCCGAGCAGTACTTC. The full variable domain, rest sourced from reference TRBV28 and TRBJ2-7, is DVKVTQSSRYLVKRTGEKVFLECVQDMDHENMFWYRQDPGLGLRLIYFSYDVKMKEKGDIPEGYSVSREKKERFSLILESASTNQTSMYLCASSPRSEQYFGPGTRLTVT.